This TCR beta chain is from a study of post-analysis software for immune sequencing data. V was pared by 0 bases and J by 4 bases, with 2 bases of the junction left unmatched. Germline V CDR1 and CDR2: SGHRS, YFSETQ. The CDR3 is 15 amino acids. Study conclusions and caveats: Samples from a shared batch, those prepared together, strongly co-clustered by F measure. Significantly decreased normalized Chao1 diversity was recorded for multiple sclerosis patients relative to controls. There were about five TRBV segments more frequent in patients than controls, and TRBV5-6, TRBV5-1 and TRBV20-1 were among them.

This clonotype has a handful of counts. Its specificity is unknown. Carried by the TCR beta cDNA libraries were unique molecular identifiers. A single record per CDR3 protein comes from TCRdb applying MiXCR to the PCR reads. The data show around 710,000 distinct CDR3 sequences, 40% to 55% seen once. The genes are TRBV5-1 and TRBJ2-5; 11 bases line up with TRBD2. The receptor was isolated from a girl aged 10 to 17 with multiple sclerosis. Sequenced material: blood. This chain's CDR3 is CASSLEGTSGETQYF. Written as DNA, the CDR3 is TGCGCCAGCAGCTTGGAAGGGACTAGCGGAGAGACCCAGTACTTC.